This T cell receptor beta chain was captured in a study of shared T cell receptors in the human thymus. Trimming removed 2 bases from V and 5 bases from J; junction bases left unmatched: 11. Germline-derived CDR1 and CDR2 are LGHNT and FRNRAP. The CDR3 is made up of 17 amino acids. Assay: immunoSEQ multiplex PCR; the TCRdb copy retains only in-frame clones and omits some. Seen here are roughly 710,000 clones, 80% to 90% observed once, and the top ten hold 0.0095% to 0.011%. These records were also assigned to another study, of human thymus T cells. Turning to that study: Related work showed strongly overlapping thymic repertoires across unrelated individuals.

This receptor was obtained from a girl under three years old with a congenital heart defect. This chain joins TRBV12-5 and TRBJ1-1, with 10 bases matching TRBD1. Sequencing was carried out using thymocytes. For the CDR3, the DNA is TGTGCTAGTGGTTTGTTGGGGGGGGACAGGGGAGGGACTGAAGCTTTCTTT. Encoded protein: CASGLLGGDRGGTEAFF.